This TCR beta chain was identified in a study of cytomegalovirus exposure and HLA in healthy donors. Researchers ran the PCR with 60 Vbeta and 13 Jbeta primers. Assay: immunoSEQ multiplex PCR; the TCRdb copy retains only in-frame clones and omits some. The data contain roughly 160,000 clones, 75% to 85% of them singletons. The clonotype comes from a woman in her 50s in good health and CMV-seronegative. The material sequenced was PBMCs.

CDR3 DNA sequence: TGCAGCGTTGTAAGGGGGCGAACAGGGGGCTACACCTTC. This sequence encodes CSVVRGRTGGYTF. The chain links TRBV29-1 to TRBJ1-2; 7 bases agree with TRBD1. The junction had 10 bases not matched to a gene; V was cut back by 4 bases and J by 8 bases. Germline V lookup: CDR1 SQVTM, CDR2 ANQGSEA. CDR3 size: 13 residues.